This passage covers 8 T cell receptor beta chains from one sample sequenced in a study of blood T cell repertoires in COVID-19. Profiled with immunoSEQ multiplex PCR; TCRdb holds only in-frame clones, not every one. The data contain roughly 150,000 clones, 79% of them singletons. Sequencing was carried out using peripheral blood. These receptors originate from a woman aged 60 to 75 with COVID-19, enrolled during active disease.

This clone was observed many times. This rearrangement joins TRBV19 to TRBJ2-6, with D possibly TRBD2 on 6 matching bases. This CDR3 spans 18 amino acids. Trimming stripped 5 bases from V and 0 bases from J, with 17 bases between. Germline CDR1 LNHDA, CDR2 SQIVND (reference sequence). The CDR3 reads CASSPPGWRDSGANVLTF. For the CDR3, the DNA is TGTGCCAGTAGTCCCCCCGGTTGGAGGGACTCTGGGGCCAACGTCCTGACTTTC.

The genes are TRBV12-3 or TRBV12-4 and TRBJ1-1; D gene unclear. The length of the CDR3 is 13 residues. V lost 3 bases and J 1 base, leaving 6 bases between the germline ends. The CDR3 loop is CASSFMANTEAFF. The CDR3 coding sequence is TGTGCCAGCAGTTTCATGGCGAACACTGAAGCTTTCTTT.

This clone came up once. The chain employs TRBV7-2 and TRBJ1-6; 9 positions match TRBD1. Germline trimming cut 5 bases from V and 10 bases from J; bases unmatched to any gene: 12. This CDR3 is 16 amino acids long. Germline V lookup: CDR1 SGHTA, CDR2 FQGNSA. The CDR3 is CASSAGTGGMGSPLHF. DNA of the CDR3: TGTGCCAGCAGCGCAGGCACAGGGGGCATGGGATCACCCCTCCACTTT.

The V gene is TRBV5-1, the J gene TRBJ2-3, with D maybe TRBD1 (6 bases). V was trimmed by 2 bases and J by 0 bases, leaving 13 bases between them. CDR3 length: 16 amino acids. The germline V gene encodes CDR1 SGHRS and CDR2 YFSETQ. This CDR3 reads CASSLEGDPSTDTQYF. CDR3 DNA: TGCGCCAGCAGCTTAGAGGGGGACCCTAGCACAGATACGCAGTATTTT.

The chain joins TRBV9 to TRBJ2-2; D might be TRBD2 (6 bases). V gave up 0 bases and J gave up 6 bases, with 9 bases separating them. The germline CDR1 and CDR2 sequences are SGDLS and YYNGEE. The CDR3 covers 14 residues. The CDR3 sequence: CASSVVGGSGELFF. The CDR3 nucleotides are TGTGCCAGCAGCGTAGTGGGGGGATCCGGGGAGCTGTTTTTT.

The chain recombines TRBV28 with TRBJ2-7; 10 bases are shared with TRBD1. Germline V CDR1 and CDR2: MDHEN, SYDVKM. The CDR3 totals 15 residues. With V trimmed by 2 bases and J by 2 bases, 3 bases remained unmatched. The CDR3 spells CASSLLGQGPYEQYF. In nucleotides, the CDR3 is TGTGCCAGCAGTTTACTGGGACAGGGGCCCTACGAGCAGTACTTC.

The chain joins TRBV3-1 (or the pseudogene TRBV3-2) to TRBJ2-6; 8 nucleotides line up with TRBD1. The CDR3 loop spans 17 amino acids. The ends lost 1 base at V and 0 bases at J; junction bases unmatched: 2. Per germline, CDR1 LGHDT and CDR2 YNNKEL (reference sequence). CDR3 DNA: TGTGCCAGCAGCCAAGGGACAGGGTTCTCTGGGGCCAACGTCCTGACTTTC. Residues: CASSQGTGFSGANVLTF.

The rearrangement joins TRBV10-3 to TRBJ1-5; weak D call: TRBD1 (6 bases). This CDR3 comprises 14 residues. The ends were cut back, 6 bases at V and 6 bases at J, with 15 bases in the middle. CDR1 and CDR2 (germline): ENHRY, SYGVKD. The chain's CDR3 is CAISPTGRGQPQHF. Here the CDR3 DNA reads TGTGCCATCAGCCCCACAGGGAGAGGTCAGCCCCAGCATTTT.